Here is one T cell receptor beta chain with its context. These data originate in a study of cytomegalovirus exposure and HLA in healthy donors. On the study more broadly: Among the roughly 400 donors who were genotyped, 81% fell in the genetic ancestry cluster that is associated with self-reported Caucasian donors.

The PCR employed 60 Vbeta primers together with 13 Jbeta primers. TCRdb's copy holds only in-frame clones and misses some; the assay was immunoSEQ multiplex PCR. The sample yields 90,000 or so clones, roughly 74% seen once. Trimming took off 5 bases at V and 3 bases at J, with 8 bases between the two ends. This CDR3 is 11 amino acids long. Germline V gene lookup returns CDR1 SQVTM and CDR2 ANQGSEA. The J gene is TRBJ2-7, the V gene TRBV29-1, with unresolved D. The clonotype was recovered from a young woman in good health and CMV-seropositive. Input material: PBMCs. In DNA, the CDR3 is TGCAGCGTTCTCCTCAGCTACGAGCAGTACTTC. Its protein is CSVLLSYEQYF.